The rows below give T cell receptor beta chains drawn from one sample of a study of response to subunit inactivated influenza vaccine. TCRdb recomputed calls from the RT-PCR reads with MiXCR, one row per CDR3 protein. Of hundreds of thousands of distinct CDR3 sequences in the sample, more than 11% were seen once. Sequenced material: PBMCs from blood, taken about 14 days before vaccination. The receptors stem from a man aged 45-65 years who received an inactivated influenza vaccine. Both conserved end residues are part of each CDR3. The D gene is left open where the match is weak. Rows may omit the clone size; those that give it use once, few, many or a size class.

clone_size: NA
j_call: TRBJ2-7
d_call: NA
v_call: TRBV12-1
cdr3_aa: CASSSAWTGDSYEQYF
cdr3_nt: TGTGCCAGCAGCTCCGCTTGGACAGGGGACTCCTACGAGCAGTACTTC

clone_size: NA
j_call: TRBJ2-7
d_call: TRBD2
v_call: TRBV20-1
cdr3_aa: CSATGTSGTRSSYEQYF
cdr3_nt: TGCAGTGCTACCGGGACTAGCGGGACCCGAAGCTCCTACGAGCAGTACTTC

clone_size: many
j_call: TRBJ2-2
d_call: NA
v_call: TRBV6-2/TRBV6-3
cdr3_aa: CAVRQGGGELFF
cdr3_nt: TGTGCCGTCCGACAGGGAGGCGGGGAGCTGTTTTTT

clone_size: NA
j_call: TRBJ2-3
d_call: NA
v_call: TRBV29-1
cdr3_aa: CSVRTDTDTQYF
cdr3_nt: TGCAGCGTCCGGACAGACACAGATACGCAGTATTTT

clone_size: NA
j_call: TRBJ2-5
d_call: TRBD1
v_call: TRBV27
cdr3_aa: CASSPGQVTETQYF
cdr3_nt: TGTGCCAGCAGTCCCGGACAGGTCACGGAGACCCAGTACTTC

clone_size: few
j_call: TRBJ2-3
d_call: NA
v_call: TRBV7-8
cdr3_aa: CASSPLPRGTDTQYF
cdr3_nt: TGTGCCAGCAGCCCCCTACCCCGGGGAACAGATACGCAGTATTTT

clone_size: few
j_call: TRBJ2-3
d_call: NA
v_call: TRBV7-9
cdr3_aa: CASLGGSTDTDTQYF
cdr3_nt: TGTGCCAGCCTAGGGGGGAGTACCGACACAGATACGCAGTATTTT

clone_size: few
j_call: TRBJ2-7
d_call: NA
v_call: TRBV20-1
cdr3_aa: CSVQDRSSYEQYF
cdr3_nt: TGCAGTGTGCAGGACCGGAGCTCCTACGAGCAGTACTTC

clone_size: few
j_call: TRBJ2-2
d_call: TRBD1
v_call: TRBV20-1
cdr3_aa: CSARADRVGGELFF
cdr3_nt: TGCAGTGCTAGAGCCGACAGGGTTGGCGGGGAGCTGTTTTTT

clone_size: many
j_call: TRBJ2-2
d_call: NA
v_call: TRBV2
cdr3_aa: CASSEGRGAGTGELFF
cdr3_nt: TGTGCCAGCAGTGAAGGTCGGGGGGCCGGCACCGGGGAGCTGTTTTTT

clone_size: NA
j_call: TRBJ2-2
d_call: TRBD1
v_call: TRBV10-3
cdr3_aa: CAIRGTGGSGELFF
cdr3_nt: TGTGCCATCAGGGGGACAGGGGGCTCCGGGGAGCTGTTTTTT

clone_size: NA
j_call: TRBJ1-4
d_call: NA
v_call: TRBV5-1
cdr3_aa: CASRIQGNPNEKLFF
cdr3_nt: TGCGCCAGCAGAATACAGGGAAATCCTAATGAAAAACTGTTTTTT

clone_size: NA
j_call: TRBJ2-1
d_call: TRBD1
v_call: TRBV29-1
cdr3_aa: CSVVWDRGHNEQFF
cdr3_nt: TGCAGCGTTGTCTGGGACAGGGGACACAATGAGCAGTTCTTC

clone_size: few
j_call: TRBJ2-7
d_call: NA
v_call: TRBV30
cdr3_aa: CAWSAYLLYEQYF
cdr3_nt: TGTGCCTGGAGTGCATACCTCTTATACGAGCAGTACTTC

clone_size: many
j_call: TRBJ2-4
d_call: NA
v_call: TRBV29-1
cdr3_aa: CSVVVLAKNIQYF
cdr3_nt: TGCAGCGTTGTAGTTCTAGCCAAAAACATTCAGTACTTC

clone_size: NA
j_call: TRBJ2-3
d_call: TRBD2
v_call: TRBV5-4
cdr3_aa: CASTPEGAGGSTDTQYF
cdr3_nt: TGTGCCAGCACTCCTGAGGGAGCGGGGGGGTCGACAGATACGCAGTATTTT

clone_size: NA
j_call: TRBJ2-1
d_call: NA
v_call: TRBV7-8
cdr3_aa: CASSSDINNEQFF
cdr3_nt: TGTGCCAGCAGCTCCGACATTAACAATGAGCAGTTCTTC

clone_size: few
j_call: TRBJ2-5
d_call: TRBD2
v_call: TRBV7-8
cdr3_aa: CASSLGSSGRAIETQYF
cdr3_nt: TGTGCCAGCAGCTTAGGGTCTAGCGGGAGGGCCATAGAGACCCAGTACTTC